One sample yielded the 25 T cell receptor beta chains listed below, sequenced in a study of cytomegalovirus exposure and HLA in healthy donors. PCR amplification relied on 60 Vbeta primers (plus 13 Jbeta primers). Clones were sequenced by immunoSEQ multiplex PCR, and TCRdb holds only the in-frame ones, with some missing. The sample has more than 130,000 clones; approximately 77% are singletons. The sample taken for sequencing was PBMCs. The receptors shown here come from a woman aged 45-65 years in good health and CMV-seronegative.

This chain connects TRBV11-3 to TRBJ1-1, with 7 bases identical to TRBD1. Trimming took 5 bases from V and 1 from J; bases not matched to a gene: 4. The CDR3 extends over 14 amino acids. Germline values: CDR1 SGHNT, CDR2 YENEEA. This CDR3 reads CASSPGQPNTEAFF. The CDR3 DNA reads TGTGCCAGCAGCCCGGGACAGCCGAACACTGAAGCTTTCTTT.

The genes are TRBV21-1 and TRBJ1-3; the table calls TRBD1, which could not be checked here. TRBV21-1 is listed as a pseudogene. This CDR3 has 14 amino acids. The CDR3 reads CASSPGTGGNTIYF. CDR3 coding DNA: TGTGCCAGCAGCCCCGGGACAGGTGGAAACACCATATATTTT.

A few counts support this clone. The chain uses TRBV5-4 and TRBJ1-2; no clear D. CDR3 length: 14 amino acids. V gave up 4 bases and J gave up 7 bases, with 17 bases separating them. Looked up from germline, CDR1 is SGHNT and CDR2 is YYREEE (reference sequence). CDR3 in amino acids: CASSPSVGRAGYTF. CDR3 in DNA: TGTGCCAGCAGCCCATCGGTTGGGAGAGCTGGCTACACCTTC.

This clone was recorded once. The chain couples TRBV9 to TRBJ1-6; D possibly corresponds to TRBD1 (5 bases). Germline V gene sequence: CDR1 SGDLS, CDR2 YYNGEE. Trimming removed 0 bases at V and 2 bases at J, with 12 bases between. This CDR3 has 17 residues. The CDR3 coding sequence is TGTGCCAGCAGCGTAGCCAGGGATCGGACCTATAATTCACCCCTCCACTTT. It encodes CASSVARDRTYNSPLHF.

The rearrangement uses TRBV19 and TRBJ1-3, with D hard to call. V gave up 3 bases and J gave up 0 bases, with 6 bases separating them. In germline, CDR1 is LNHDA, CDR2 SQIVND (reference sequence). This CDR3 spans 14 amino acids. The CDR3: CASSMGGSGNTIYF. CDR3 sequence (DNA): TGTGCCAGTAGTATGGGAGGCTCTGGAAACACCATATATTTT.

This chain joins TRBV10-3 and TRBJ1-1; 8 positions match TRBD1. Germline CDR1 is ENHRY and CDR2 is SYGVKD. After removal of 10 bases from V and 7 bases from J, the junction contained 8 bases not matched to a gene. The CDR3 length is 12 residues. The CDR3 reads CATGQGIDEAFF. The CDR3 DNA reads as TGTGCCACCGGACAGGGCATTGATGAAGCTTTCTTT.

The chain links TRBV2 to TRBJ1-5; a possible D gene is TRBD1 (5 bases). There are 15 residues in the CDR3. CDR1 and CDR2 from the germline V gene are SNHLY and FYNNEI. V was shortened by 3 bases and J by 4 bases, with 13 bases between the two germline ends. CDR3 nucleotides: TGTGCCAGCAGTGACCAGACAGCCTCGAATCAGCCCCAGCATTTT. Translated: CASSDQTASNQPQHF.

This chain links TRBV29-1 with TRBJ2-6; D unclear. The germline V and J ends were trimmed by 2 bases and 0 bases, with 8 bases remaining between them. CDR3 length: 15 residues. Germline CDR1 is SQVTM and CDR2 is ANQGSEA. CDR3 DNA sequence: TGCAGCGTTGAAATCCTAATCTCTGGGGCCAACGTCCTGACTTTC. This codes for CSVEILISGANVLTF.

The rearrangement uses TRBV4-2 and TRBJ2-2, with D perhaps matching TRBD1 (6 bases). There are 17 residues in the CDR3. Germline CDR1 is LGHNA and CDR2 is YNFKEQ. Trimming left V 0 bases short and J 4 bases short, with 15 bases between. DNA for the CDR3: TGTGCCAGCAGCCAAGATCGCCAGGGGTTAATCACCGGGGAGCTGTTTTTT. Protein: CASSQDRQGLITGELFF.

V is TRBV7-9 and J is TRBJ1-2; TRBD1 aligns across 9 bases. The CDR3 sequence is 13 residues long. Losses at the gene ends were 5 bases for V and 6 bases for J; bases not matched to a gene: 4. Germline CDR1 is SEHNR and CDR2 is FQNEAQ (reference sequence). The CDR3 bases are TGTGCCAGCAGCCCGGGACAGGGAAATGGCTACACCTTC. Amino acids: CASSPGQGNGYTF. Filled out from reference TRBV7-9 and TRBJ1-2, the complete variable domain reads DTGVSQNPRHKITKRGQNVTFRCDPISEHNRLYWYRQTLGQGPEFLTYFQNEAQLEKSRLLSDRFSAERPKGSFSTLEIQRTEQGDSAMYLCASSPGQGNGYTFGSGTRLTVV.

This clone is a singleton in its sample. The genes are TRBV29-1 and TRBJ2-2; a possible D gene is TRBD1 (6 bases). Germline V lookup: CDR1 SQVTM, CDR2 ANQGSEA. The CDR3 contains 12 residues. With 7 bases removed from V and 3 bases from J, the gap between germline ends came to 9 bases. The chain's CDR3 is CSAGQYTGELFF. CDR3 nucleotides: TGCAGCGCTGGACAGTACACCGGGGAGCTGTTTTTT.

The CDR3 sequence: CAWSVYRAFEQFF. CDR3 sequence (DNA): TGTGCCTGGAGTGTGTACAGGGCATTTGAGCAGTTCTTC. V gene TRBV30 combines with J gene TRBJ2-1, with D tentatively TRBD1 (6 bases). Between the trimmed V and J ends, which lost 0 bases and 9 bases, there was a span of 12 bases. The CDR3 has 13 residues. CDR1 and CDR2 from the germline V gene are GTSNPN and SVGIG (reference sequence).

The table lists this clone with a count of one. The chain links TRBV5-1 to TRBJ1-2, with TRBD1 matching 9 bases. J was trimmed by 7 bases and V by 5 bases; bases with no gene match: 6. The CDR3 runs to 13 residues. Germline lookup yields CDR1 SGHRS and CDR2 YFSETQ. The CDR3 DNA follows: TGCGCCAGCAGTTGGGACAGGGATCTTGGCTACACCTTC. Its protein is CASSWDRDLGYTF.

The chain is built from TRBV13 and TRBJ2-7, with a possible D match to TRBD1 (5 bases). The CDR3 loop spans 13 amino acids. Germline lookup yields CDR1 PRHDT and CDR2 FYEKMQ (reference sequence). Trimming took 5 bases from V and 2 from J, leaving 10 bases between them. The DNA of the CDR3 is TGTGCCAGCAGCCCGACGACAGCCTACGAGCAGTACTTC. Translating gives CASSPTTAYEQYF.

V usage is TRBV11-2 and J usage is TRBJ2-1; a weak D match, TRBD1 (6 bases). Germline CDR1 is SGHAT and CDR2 is FQNNGV. This CDR3 is built from 13 residues. Trimming removed 5 bases from V and 4 bases from J, with 9 bases in between. The CDR3 sequence: CASSEQGYNEQFF. The CDR3, as DNA: TGTGCCAGCAGCGAACAGGGTTACAATGAGCAGTTCTTC.

This sequence joins TRBV4-3 and TRBJ2-1, with no clear D. Germline CDR1 reads LGHNA; CDR2 reads YSLEER. V was trimmed by 6 bases and J by 8 bases, leaving 17 bases between them. There are 14 residues in the CDR3. CDR3 bases: TGCGCCAGCAGTCCTACCCTCGACCTAGATGAGCAGTTCTTC. As protein: CASSPTLDLDEQFF.

J is TRBJ1-4 and V is TRBV5-1; 7 bases are shared with TRBD1. V dropped 0 bases and J dropped 5; count of bases not matched to a gene: 13. This CDR3 is built from 18 residues. From germline, CDR1 is SGHRS and CDR2 YFSETQ. Written as DNA, the CDR3 is TGCGCCAGCAGCTTGGCCCCGAATTTCGGGACAGTCAATGAAAAACTGTTTTTT. Protein product: CASSLAPNFGTVNEKLFF. Combining the CDR3 with reference TRBV5-1 and TRBJ1-4 gives the whole variable domain KAGVTQTPRYLIKTRGQQVTLSCSPISGHRSVSWYQQTPGQGLQFLFEYFSETQRNKGNFPGRFSGRQFSNSRSEMNVSTLELGDSALYLCASSLAPNFGTVNEKLFFGSGTQLSVL.

This clone was seen only a few times. The CDR3 here is CSVEGLADNEQFF. In nucleotides, the CDR3 is TGCAGCGTTGAAGGGCTAGCGGACAATGAGCAGTTCTTC. The chain recombines TRBV29-1 with TRBJ2-1, with TRBD2 matching 7 bases. Germline V gives CDR1 SQVTM, CDR2 ANQGSEA. The V gene end was trimmed by 1 base and the J gene end by 5 bases; junction bases not matched to a gene: 2. The CDR3 contains 13 residues.

The chain has TRBV6-5 and TRBJ1-4; TRBD1 agrees at 7 bases. Germline CDR1 reads MNHEY; CDR2 reads SVGAGI. J was trimmed by 7 bases and V by 6 bases; bases with no gene match: 11. The CDR3 consists of 15 residues. The CDR3, as DNA: TGTGCCAGCAGATCAACCGGGACAGCTAGTGAAAAACTGTTTTTT. Amino acids: CASRSTGTASEKLFF.

This clone was detected a few times. This sequence joins TRBV7-2 and TRBJ1-2; a possible D gene is TRBD1 (5 bases). The germline V gene encodes CDR1 SGHTA and CDR2 FQGNSA. The length of the CDR3 is 11 residues. The V gene lost 5 bases and the J gene lost 8 bases, with 9 bases spanning the gap. The CDR3 loop is CASSEQVGYTF. The CDR3 DNA reads TGTGCCAGCAGCGAACAGGTCGGCTACACCTTC.

V usage is TRBV5-1 and J usage is TRBJ2-3, with 8 positions matching TRBD2. Trimming at V came to 0 bases and at J to 4 bases, leaving 1 base not matched to a gene. The V gene's germline CDR1 is SGHRS and CDR2 YFSETQ. This CDR3 contains 14 residues. The CDR3 DNA follows: TGCGCCAGCAGCTTGGGACTAGCGCCAGATACGCAGTATTTT. It specifies CASSLGLAPDTQYF.

This clone was recorded a few times. This chain connects TRBV2 to TRBJ1-4; D is perhaps TRBD1 (5 bases). The CDR3 loop spans 14 amino acids. From germline, CDR1 is SNHLY and CDR2 FYNNEI. Trimming pared 1 base from V and 7 bases from J, leaving 10 bases between. The chain's CDR3 is CASSEVRGTEKLFF. The CDR3 nucleotides are TGTGCCAGCAGTGAAGTCCGGGGGACTGAAAAACTGTTTTTT.

The chain couples TRBV2 to TRBJ1-5; D remains ambiguous. V gave up 8 bases and J gave up 0 bases, with 5 bases separating them. Germline V gene data show CDR1 as SNHLY and CDR2 as FYNNEI. The CDR3 is made up of 12 amino acids. The CDR3 loop reads CASQDSNQPQHF. The CDR3 DNA follows: TGTGCCAGCCAGGATAGCAATCAGCCCCAGCATTTT.

The rearrangement links TRBV4-1 to TRBJ1-1, with D perhaps matching TRBD1 (5 bases). Germline-derived CDR1 and CDR2 are MGHRA and YSYEKL. V gave up 1 base and J gave up 8 bases, with 14 bases separating them. The CDR3 loop spans 14 amino acids. This CDR3 is CASSQAPWGREAFF. The CDR3 DNA sequence: TGCGCCAGCAGCCAAGCCCCATGGGGCAGAGAAGCTTTCTTT.

As DNA, the CDR3 is TGTGCCAGTAGTATAGATCGTGACAGGGTGATCCTGTTTTTT. Translation: CASSIDRDRVILFF. The V call is TRBV19, the J call TRBJ1-4; 7 positions agree with TRBD1. This CDR3 contains 14 residues. J lost 14 bases, V lost 0 bases, and 9 bases had no gene match. Germline V gene data show CDR1 as LNHDA and CDR2 as SQIVND (reference sequence).